The present T cell receptor beta chain was sequenced within a study of identical twins. Each CDR3 protein is one row after TCRdb ran MiXCR on the 5' RACE reads. The sample includes 700,000 or so distinct CDR3 sequences, 21% seen only once; the top ten take 4% to 5.5%. The CDR3 consists of 16 residues. Germline-derived CDR1 and CDR2 are LGHNA and YSLEER. The V gene end was trimmed by 0 bases and the J gene end by 5 bases; junction bases not matched to a gene: 6. This sample also appeared in a second study, on T cells expressing NK-cell markers.

The V gene is TRBV4-3, the J gene TRBJ2-5, with 10 nucleotides matching TRBD2. The sample taken for sequencing was PBMCs. This receptor was taken from a woman younger than 30 in good health. The CDR3, as DNA: TGCGCCAGCAGCCAAGATCTGGGTAGCGGGAGGGAGACCCAGTACTTC. Its protein product is CASSQDLGSGRETQYF.